The 10 T cell receptor beta chains listed next were all sequenced from one sample in a study of Ad26.COV2.S vaccination and SARS-CoV-2 variants. The treatment is: roughly 18 received Ad26.COV2.S at low or high dose, single or two shots; several received placebo; per-sample allocation not given. Sampling took place 63 days after the first vaccine or placebo injection. Profiling relied on immunoSEQ multiplex PCR, and the TCRdb table lists in-frame clones only, not all of them. The sample yields about 480,000 clones, 87% seen once. The sample here was peripheral blood, taken in a trial of Ad26.COV2.S vaccine versus placebo. These receptors all stem from a person aged 18-65 years who received the Ad26.COV2.S COVID-19 vaccine or a placebo.

This chain joins TRBV7-9 and TRBJ2-1; D is unclear. Germline loops: CDR1 SEHNR, CDR2 FQNEAQ (reference sequence). V lost 1 base, J lost 9 bases, and 4 bases lay in between. The CDR3 contains 11 residues. The CDR3: CASSLVIEQFF. CDR3 DNA: TGTGCCAGCAGCTTAGTTATTGAGCAGTTCTTC.

This clone was counted once. The chain employs TRBV4-2 and TRBJ2-1, with 8 bases fitting TRBD1. Germline-derived CDR1 and CDR2 are LGHNA and YNFKEQ. With 0 bases clipped from V and 4 bases from J, the junction kept 5 bases outside the gene matches. The CDR3 extends over 16 amino acids. The CDR3 reads CASSQEARGQYNEQFF. The CDR3 DNA sequence: TGTGCCAGCAGCCAAGAGGCCAGGGGGCAATACAATGAGCAGTTCTTC.

This clone was seen once. This rearrangement joins TRBV28 to TRBJ1-1; 8 nucleotides agree with TRBD1. The trim removed 6 bases at V and 7 bases at J, leaving 13 bases unmatched. The CDR3 is 15 amino acids. Germline CDR1 and CDR2: MDHEN and SYDVKM. The CDR3 spells CASRPLPGTGNEAFF. In nucleotides, the CDR3 is TGTGCCAGCAGACCTCTCCCTGGGACAGGCAATGAAGCTTTCTTT. Combining the CDR3 with reference TRBV28 and TRBJ1-1 gives the whole variable domain DVKVTQSSRYLVKRTGEKVFLECVQDMDHENMFWYRQDPGLGLRLIYFSYDVKMKEKGDIPEGYSVSREKKERFSLILESASTNQTSMYLCASRPLPGTGNEAFFGQGTRLTVV.

In DNA form, the CDR3 reads TGTGCCAGCAGCACTGGGACTAGCGGGAGCCGCGGAGGGACCGGGGAGCTGTTTTTT. Encoded protein: CASSTGTSGSRGGTGELFF. The V and J genes are TRBV5-4 and TRBJ2-2; 14 positions agree with TRBD2. V lost 4 bases to trimming and J lost 5 bases; unmatched junction nucleotides: 13. The V gene's germline CDR1 is SGHNT and CDR2 YYREEE (reference sequence). This CDR3 region has 19 residues. The full variable domain, with the rest looked up from reference TRBV5-4 and TRBJ2-2, is ETGVTQSPTHLIKTRGQQVTLRCSSQSGHNTVSWYQQALGQGPQFIFQYYREEENGRGNFPPRFSGLQFPNYSSELNVNALELDDSALYLCASSTGTSGSRGGTGELFFGEGSRLTVL.

The chain employs TRBV10-3 and TRBJ1-4, with TRBD1 as a possible D gene (5 bases). Germline loops: CDR1 ENHRY, CDR2 SYGVKD. The CDR3 has 12 amino acids. Trimming removed 10 bases from V and 5 bases from J, with 11 bases in between. The CDR3 nucleotides are TGTGCCAGTCGGGGCGGCAATGAAAAACTGTTTTTT. Translation gives CASRGGNEKLFF.

V is TRBV2 and J is TRBJ2-7; TRBD1 aligns across 7 bases. The germline V gene encodes CDR1 SNHLY and CDR2 FYNNEI. V lost 8 bases to trimming and J lost 4 bases; unmatched junction nucleotides: 8. The CDR3 loop spans 13 amino acids. CDR3 loop: CASGRDSRYEQYF. CDR3 bases: TGTGCCAGCGGTAGGGACAGCCGTTACGAGCAGTACTTC.

This clone was detected once. Distinct nucleotide sequences in the sample also encode this CDR3. The V and J genes are TRBV28 and TRBJ1-5; D remains unclear. Germline lookup yields CDR1 MDHEN and CDR2 SYDVKM. CDR3 size: 11 residues. Trimming shortened V by 5 bases and J by 4 bases, and 3 bases separated the two germline ends. The CDR3 is CASSLNQPQHF. As DNA, the CDR3 is TGTGCCAGCAGTCTTAATCAGCCCCAGCATTTT.

The chain couples TRBV28 to TRBJ2-7, with no clear D. CDR3 length: 17 residues. Per germline, CDR1 MDHEN and CDR2 SYDVKM. The V end was cut by 6 bases, the J end by 0 bases, with 21 bases between. The CDR3 sequence is CASSPLLPARPSYEQYF. CDR3 DNA: TGTGCCAGCAGCCCTCTCTTACCTGCCAGGCCCTCCTACGAGCAGTACTTC. The whole variable domain, filled in from reference TRBV28 and TRBJ2-7, reads DVKVTQSSRYLVKRTGEKVFLECVQDMDHENMFWYRQDPGLGLRLIYFSYDVKMKEKGDIPEGYSVSREKKERFSLILESASTNQTSMYLCASSPLLPARPSYEQYFGPGTRLTVT.

V and J are TRBV2 and TRBJ1-5; 8 nucleotides align to TRBD1. The trim removed 8 bases at V and 2 bases at J, leaving 5 bases unmatched. Germline CDR1 SNHLY, CDR2 FYNNEI. The CDR3 spans 14 residues. CDR3 bases: TGTGCCAGCGGGGGGGGACAGGGCAATCAGCCCCAGCATTTT. It specifies CASGGGQGNQPQHF. The full variable domain, with the rest looked up from reference TRBV2 and TRBJ1-5, is EPEVTQTPSHQVTQMGQEVILRCVPISNHLYFYWYRQILGQKVEFLVSFYNNEISEKSEIFDDQFSVERPDGSNFTLKIRSTKLEDSAMYFCASGGGQGNQPQHFGDGTRLSIL.

The chain is built from TRBV3-1 (or the pseudogene TRBV3-2) and TRBJ1-6; a possible D gene is TRBD1 (5 bases). Germline V gives CDR1 LGHDT, CDR2 YNNKEL (reference sequence). The CDR3 runs to 15 residues. Trimming pared 1 base from V and 5 bases from J, leaving 9 bases between. The CDR3 DNA reads TGTGCCAGCAGCCAAGTAGGGGCGGATAATTCACCCCTCCACTTT. Translating gives CASSQVGADNSPLHF.